Presented here are 10 T cell receptor beta chains from one specimen sequenced in a study of T-cell reconstitution after alpha-beta-depleted transplantation in children. Using unique molecular identifiers, the investigators prepared the TCRbeta library. TCRdb recomputed calls from the PCR reads with MiXCR, one row per CDR3 protein. The data contain about 640,000 distinct CDR3 sequences, roughly 13% of them singletons. Here the sequenced sample was PBMCs, mostly from graft donor cells, taken 360 days after TCRalphabeta/CD19-depleted stem cell transplant. The origin of the receptors is a male patient younger than 18 who had a stem cell transplant for acute myeloid leukemia, so the T cells may come from the graft donor.

The chain joins TRBV27 to TRBJ2-7, with D possibly matching TRBD2 (5 bases). The germline V gene has CDR1 MNHEY and CDR2 SMNVEV (reference sequence). Trimming pared 5 bases from V and 2 bases from J, leaving 22 bases between. The CDR3 has 17 residues. CDR3 sequence: CASSPPSVQLGTYEQYF. CDR3 nucleotides: TGTGCCAGCAGTCCCCCCTCCGTTCAACTAGGCACCTACGAGCAGTACTTC.

This clonotype has more than one count but fewer than ten. The rearrangement uses TRBV29-1 and TRBJ2-7; perhaps TRBD2 as D (5 bases). This CDR3 has 11 amino acids. The ends were cut back, 2 bases at V and 7 bases at J, with 9 bases in the middle. Germline CDR1 and CDR2: SQVTM and ANQGSEA. The CDR3 loop is CSVERPGEQYF. CDR3 bases: TGCAGCGTTGAACGGCCGGGGGAGCAGTACTTC.

This clonotype was seen a few times. The V call is TRBV29-1, the J call TRBJ2-3; D not certain. CDR3 size: 10 residues. Trimming removed 6 bases from V and 11 bases from J, with 12 bases in between. Germline V gene lookup returns CDR1 SQVTM and CDR2 ANQGSEA. In DNA, the CDR3 is TGCAGCGTCCGGGTGTCAGAGCAGTATTTT. Translation: CSVRVSEQYF.

The J gene is TRBJ1-4, the V gene TRBV15, with 7 bases that match TRBD1. V dropped 4 bases and J dropped 4; count of bases not matched to a gene: 3. Looked up from germline, CDR1 is LNHNV and CDR2 is YYDKDF (reference sequence). This CDR3 region has 14 residues. For the CDR3, the DNA is TGTGCCACCAGCATCGGACAGGTTAATGAAAAACTGTTTTTT. Protein product: CATSIGQVNEKLFF.

This clonotype has a handful of counts. This sequence joins TRBV6-5 and TRBJ2-1; D is tentatively TRBD1 or TRBD2 (6 bases each). The CDR3 sequence is 15 residues long. The V gene's germline CDR1 is MNHEY and CDR2 SVGAGI. Trimming removed 7 bases from V and 4 bases from J, with 17 bases in between. The CDR3 is CASTFPRRGYNEQFF. The CDR3 DNA is TGTGCCAGCACGTTCCCTCGGAGGGGGTACAATGAGCAGTTCTTC.

This clonotype was seen only a few times. The chain carries TRBV18 and TRBJ2-1, with D unclear. CDR3 size: 15 residues. The V gene's germline CDR1 is KGHSH and CDR2 LQKENI. Trimming shortened V by 2 bases and J by 0 bases, and 8 bases separated the two germline ends. In nucleotides, the CDR3 is TGTGCCAGCTCACCAGATCGGCTCTCCTACAATGAGCAGTTCTTC. Protein: CASSPDRLSYNEQFF.

A few counts support this clonotype. J is TRBJ2-4 and V is TRBV20-1; no firm D call. The V gene's germline CDR1 is DFQATT and CDR2 SNEGSKA (reference sequence). V shed 3 bases and J shed 0 bases, with 18 bases lying between them. The CDR3 runs 17 residues. The CDR3 reads CSARSPAWGRAKNIQYF. CDR3 nucleotide sequence: TGCAGTGCTAGGTCTCCAGCTTGGGGAAGAGCCAAAAACATTCAGTACTTC.

In its sample, this clonotype was seen a few times. V usage is TRBV6-6 and J usage is TRBJ2-3; no clear D. The V gene's germline CDR1 is MNHNY and CDR2 SVGAGI (reference sequence). This CDR3 contains 13 residues. V shed 2 bases and J shed 3 bases, with 6 bases lying between them. In DNA form, the CDR3 reads TGTGCCAGCAGTTACGCCATTACAGATACGCAGTATTTT. As protein: CASSYAITDTQYF.

This chain connects TRBV28 to TRBJ2-5, with TRBD2 matching 8 bases. V trimming: 3 bases; J trimming: 5 bases; junction bases outside the gene matches: 11. Germline CDR1 is MDHEN and CDR2 is SYDVKM. CDR3 size: 16 residues. This CDR3 reads CASSFGSGSIGETQYF. The CDR3 DNA reads as TGTGCCAGCAGTTTTGGCAGCGGGAGTATAGGCGAGACCCAGTACTTC.

This chain uses TRBV21-1 with TRBJ2-7; TRBD2, the table's D call, lacks a check against the DNA. TRBV21-1 is classified as a pseudogene. The CDR3 runs to 21 residues. DNA of the CDR3: TGTGCCAGCAGCAAACGCCTGCGGGCGTCCGGGACTAGCGGGAGCTCCTACGAGCAGTACTTC. It codes for CASSKRLRASGTSGSSYEQYF.